This entry lists 19 T cell receptor beta chains sequenced from one sample in a study of blood T cell repertoires in COVID-19. Generated by immunoSEQ multiplex PCR, the TCRdb table keeps only in-frame clones and is missing some. In the table there are tens of thousands of clones, 87% of which are singletons. The sample taken for sequencing was peripheral blood. Source of these receptors: a man in his forties or fifties with active COVID-19.

The chain joins TRBV27 to TRBJ2-3; perhaps TRBD2 as D (5 bases). Germline CDR1 reads MNHEY; CDR2 reads SMNVEV (reference sequence). The CDR3 is 16 amino acids. V shed 2 bases and J shed 4 bases, with 16 bases lying between them. The CDR3 DNA reads as TGTGCCAGCAGTTTAGTGTCGGGGAGCTTTGCAGATACGCAGTATTTT. Encoded protein: CASSLVSGSFADTQYF.

The rearrangement uses TRBV19 and TRBJ2-5; 8 bases align to TRBD1. V shed 0 bases and J 4 bases; nucleotides not matched to a gene: 7. The length of the CDR3 is 16 residues. Germline CDR1 LNHDA, CDR2 SQIVND (reference sequence). Here the CDR3 reads CASSIERDRPRETQYF. CDR3 coding DNA: TGTGCCAGTAGTATAGAGAGGGACAGGCCGCGAGAGACCCAGTACTTC.

The chain carries TRBV19 and TRBJ1-5, with D possibly TRBD1 on 5 matching bases. The CDR3 extends over 13 amino acids. Germline V CDR1 and CDR2: LNHDA, SQIVND (reference sequence). The V and J ends lost 5 bases and 4 bases respectively, with 9 bases between them. Written as DNA, the CDR3 is TGTGCCAGTAGTCCGACAGTTAATCAGCCCCAGCATTTT. Translated: CASSPTVNQPQHF.

The V gene is TRBV12-5, the J gene TRBJ1-2; D unclear. The CDR3 spans 12 residues. Trimming took 2 bases from V and 5 from J, leaving 6 bases between them. CDR1 is LGHNT, CDR2 FRNRAP, per germline. The DNA of the CDR3 is TGTGCTAGTGGTTTGACGGGTTATGGCTACACCTTC. Protein: CASGLTGYGYTF.

The V call is TRBV19, the J call TRBJ1-6, with a tentative D call TRBD1 (6 bases). This CDR3 is 14 amino acids long. Trimming took off 5 bases at V and 6 bases at J, with 11 bases between the two ends. Germline CDR1 LNHDA, CDR2 SQIVND (reference sequence). The CDR3 coding sequence is TGTGCCAGTAGTTGGGGGCAGACTAATTCACCCCTCCACTTT. This gives the protein CASSWGQTNSPLHF.

This chain uses TRBV27 with TRBJ1-3; 8 bases fit TRBD1. The J segment lost 3 bases and the V segment lost 9 bases, leaving 7 bases of the junction unmatched. The CDR3 runs 14 residues. Germline-derived CDR1 and CDR2 are MNHEY and SMNVEV (reference sequence). The CDR3 bases are TGTGCCAGTCGGCAGGGGGCGGGTGGAAACACCATATATTTT. Its translation: CASRQGAGGNTIYF.

The genes are TRBV2 and TRBJ2-3; TRBD2 agrees at 7 bases. The trim removed 4 bases at V and 1 base at J, leaving 8 bases unmatched. CDR1 SNHLY and CDR2 FYNNEI come from the germline V gene. This CDR3 comprises 16 residues. The CDR3 sequence: CASSGILAAGTDTQYF. The CDR3 DNA sequence: TGTGCCAGCAGTGGGATTCTAGCGGCGGGCACAGATACGCAGTATTTT. Using reference TRBV2 and TRBJ2-3 for the parts outside the CDR3, the full variable domain is EPEVTQTPSHQVTQMGQEVILRCVPISNHLYFYWYRQILGQKVEFLVSFYNNEISEKSEIFDDQFSVERPDGSNFTLKIRSTKLEDSAMYFCASSGILAAGTDTQYFGPGTRLTVL.

This chain joins TRBV9 and TRBJ2-1, with 7 nucleotides matching TRBD1. The CDR3 extends over 16 amino acids. The germline CDR1 and CDR2 sequences are SGDLS and YYNGEE. V shed 3 bases, J shed 0 bases, and the junction held 6 bases outside the gene matches. This CDR3 is CASSAGGRRSYNEQFF. DNA for the CDR3: TGTGCCAGCAGCGCAGGGGGACGGCGCTCCTACAATGAGCAGTTCTTC. The complete variable domain, with remaining parts taken from reference TRBV9 and TRBJ2-1, reads DSGVTQTPKHLITATGQRVTLRCSPRSGDLSVYWYQQSLDQGLQFLIQYYNGEERAKGNILERFSAQQFPDLHSELNLSSLELGDSALYFCASSAGGRRSYNEQFFGPGTRLTVL.

This chain connects TRBV28 to TRBJ1-2; 7 positions agree with TRBD1. This CDR3 has 15 amino acids. After removal of 2 bases from V and 5 bases from J, the junction contained 8 bases not matched to a gene. The V gene's germline CDR1 is MDHEN and CDR2 SYDVKM. Here the CDR3 DNA reads TGTGCCAGCAGTTTAAGTACTGTACAGGGGTATGGCTACACCTTC. Protein: CASSLSTVQGYGYTF.

The chain recombines TRBV6-2 or TRBV6-3 with TRBJ2-7; no firm D call. V gave up 5 bases and J gave up 2 bases, with 10 bases separating them. The CDR3 is made up of 13 amino acids. Germline V lookup: CDR1 MNHEY, CDR2 SVGEGT. The chain's CDR3 is CASSLVSTYEQYF. Here the CDR3 DNA reads TGTGCCAGCAGTCTTGTATCTACCTACGAGCAGTACTTC.

V gene TRBV9 combines with J gene TRBJ1-1; perhaps TRBD1 as D (5 bases). The CDR3 loop spans 13 amino acids. Germline assignment: CDR1 SGDLS and CDR2 YYNGEE. Trimming shortened V by 3 bases and J by 1 base, and 7 bases separated the two germline ends. CDR3 sequence: CASSETANTEAFF. The CDR3 DNA reads TGTGCCAGCAGCGAGACAGCGAACACTGAAGCTTTCTTT.

This clone was counted between two and nine times. One end of the junction does not line up with germline, which may come from a read error. The chain uses TRBV27 and TRBJ2-7; no definite D call. The length of the CDR3 is 15 residues. The germline gives CDR1 MNHEY, CDR2 SMNVEV (reference sequence). The CDR3 spells CASSLSQVRSSEQYF. Here the CDR3 DNA reads TGTGCCAGCAGTTTATCGCAGGTGCGCTCCTCCGAGCAGTACTTC.

The chain has TRBV12-5 and TRBJ2-5, with 7 bases identical to TRBD1. In germline, CDR1 is LGHNT, CDR2 FRNRAP. V gave up 6 bases and J gave up 4 bases; unmatched junction bases: 11. CDR3 size: 15 residues. The CDR3 bases are TGTGCTAGTGGAGATTCGTCGACAGGGCCAGAGACCCAGTACTTC. Its protein is CASGDSSTGPETQYF.

The V call is TRBV19, the J call TRBJ2-2, with a tentative D call TRBD2 (5 bases). Germline V gives CDR1 LNHDA, CDR2 SQIVND (reference sequence). This CDR3 region has 14 residues. V was pared by 4 bases and J by 2 bases, with 8 bases between. The CDR3 sequence is CASSSGQNTGELFF. DNA for the CDR3: TGTGCCAGTAGTAGCGGGCAAAACACCGGGGAGCTGTTTTTT.

This clone was observed a few times. This chain joins TRBV7-6 and TRBJ2-7; the D gene is possibly TRBD1 (7 bases). The V gene lost 5 bases and the J gene lost 7 bases, with 15 bases spanning the gap. From germline, CDR1 is SGHVS and CDR2 FNYEAQ. The CDR3 runs to 13 residues. The CDR3 protein is CASSTSSGGEQYF. DNA of the CDR3: TGTGCCAGCAGCACTAGTTCAGGGGGGGAGCAGTACTTC.

The chain employs TRBV12-3 or TRBV12-4 and TRBJ2-1, with 8 bases lining up with TRBD1. Trimming removed 8 bases from V and 5 bases from J; junction bases left unmatched: 5. The CDR3 runs 13 residues. The CDR3 loop reads CASAWDRNNEQFF. The CDR3 nucleotides are TGTGCCAGCGCCTGGGACAGGAACAATGAGCAGTTCTTC.

The rearrangement joins TRBV7-2 to TRBJ2-1, with 12 nucleotides matching TRBD2. This CDR3 is 18 amino acids long. From germline, CDR1 is SGHTA and CDR2 FQGNSA. J gave up 4 bases and V 3 bases, and 10 bases lay outside the gene matches. The CDR3 coding sequence is TGTGCCAGCAGCTTGACACTAGCGGGAGGAGGGGAATACAATGAGCAGTTCTTC. Translation gives CASSLTLAGGGEYNEQFF. The variable domain in full, with the rest retrieved from reference TRBV7-2 and TRBJ2-1, is GAGVSQSPSNKVTEKGKDVELRCDPISGHTALYWYRQSLGQGLEFLIYFQGNSAPDKSGLPSDRFSAERTGGSVSTLTIQRTQQEDSAVYLCASSLTLAGGGEYNEQFFGPGTRLTVL.

This chain joins TRBV28 and TRBJ2-1; 9 positions agree with TRBD2. Germline CDR1 and CDR2: MDHEN and SYDVKM. The CDR3 runs to 19 residues. J gave up 10 bases and V 3 bases, and 22 bases lay outside the gene matches. For the CDR3, the DNA is TGTGCCAGCAGTTTTAAGTCCGGGCCCGCGGGAGGGCCCTCTTGGGAGCAGTTCTTC. Translated: CASSFKSGPAGGPSWEQFF.

The chain is built from TRBV7-6 and TRBJ1-4; D is ambiguous. CDR3 length: 12 residues. Germline loops: CDR1 SGHVS, CDR2 FNYEAQ. Deletions cut 1 base from V and 10 bases from J, with 7 bases between. The CDR3 coding sequence is TGTGCCAGCAGCTTAGGTGCGGGAAAACTGTTTTTT. Residues: CASSLGAGKLFF.